These 25 T cell receptor beta chains share one sample of origin, sequenced in a study of T-cell memory formation after mild COVID-19. TCRdb reprocessed the 5' RACE reads via MiXCR and lists one record per CDR3 protein. The table shows under 450,000 distinct CDR3 sequences, with about 20% occurring only once. The source material was PBMCs or a T cell subset sorted from them (not recorded which). These TCRs come from a man in his late teens or twenties who had mild COVID-19 (a few samples of this study predate the infection). Cell type and time point are not known.

The V call is TRBV9, the J call TRBJ2-3, with D tentatively TRBD1 (5 bases). The V end lost 0 bases, the J end lost 3 bases, and 8 bases lay between the germline ends. The CDR3 contains 14 residues. Germline lookup yields CDR1 SGDLS and CDR2 YYNGEE. The DNA for the CDR3 is TGTGCCAGCAGCGTAGAACAGGAAACAGATACGCAGTATTTT. This sequence encodes CASSVEQETDTQYF. The whole variable domain, remainder taken from reference TRBV9 and TRBJ2-3, is DSGVTQTPKHLITATGQRVTLRCSPRSGDLSVYWYQQSLDQGLQFLIQYYNGEERAKGNILERFSAQQFPDLHSELNLSSLELGDSALYFCASSVEQETDTQYFGPGTRLTVL.

This clonotype was detected only a few times. This rearrangement joins TRBV6-2 or TRBV6-3 to TRBJ2-7; D remains unclear. The CDR3 loop spans 13 amino acids. Deletions cut 2 bases from V and 0 bases from J, with 5 bases between. The germline V gene encodes CDR1 MNHEY and CDR2 SVGEGT. The CDR3 bases are TGTGCCAGCAGTTACAGCCCCTCCTACGAGCAGTACTTC. It translates to CASSYSPSYEQYF.

This clonotype has a count of ten or more. The chain employs TRBV11-2 and TRBJ2-5; 11 bases are a match to TRBD2. Germline V gene sequence: CDR1 SGHAT, CDR2 FQNNGV. The CDR3 extends over 15 amino acids. The trim removed 6 bases at V and 0 bases at J, leaving 3 bases unmatched. CDR3 bases: TGTGCCAGCAGGCGACTAGCGGGGAACCAAGAGACCCAGTACTTC. Its translation is CASRRLAGNQETQYF.

This clonotype was counted only a few times. The chain links TRBV12-3 or TRBV12-4 to TRBJ1-1, with TRBD1 as a possible D gene (5 bases). V was trimmed by 6 bases and J by 0 bases, leaving 11 bases between them. This CDR3 is built from 14 residues. The CDR3 loop reads CASSRQTLNTEAFF. The CDR3, as DNA: TGTGCCAGCAGCCGACAGACCCTGAACACTGAAGCTTTCTTT.

Comment on this clonotype: The junction differs from germline at one of its ends, possibly a read error. The V gene is TRBV29-1, the J gene TRBJ1-5; the match to TRBD1 covers 7 bases. CDR3 length equals 13 residues. Germline CDR1 and CDR2: SQVTM and ANQGSEA. This chain's CDR3 is CSVRGQPDQPKHF. In DNA form, the CDR3 reads TGCAGCGTTCGGGGACAGCCCGATCAGCCCAAGCATTTT. Based on the CDR3 plus reference TRBV29-1 and TRBJ1-5, the full variable domain is SAVISQKPSRDICQRGTSLTIQCQVDSQVTMMFWYRQQPGQSLTLIATANQGSEATYESGFVIDKFPISRPNLTFSTLTVSNMSPEDSSIYLCSVRGQPDQPKHFGDGTRLSIL.

The V call is TRBV2, the J call TRBJ2-4; unclear D gene. The CDR3 sequence is 14 residues long. V shed 1 base and J shed 0 bases, with 4 bases lying between them. Per the germline V gene, CDR1 is SNHLY and CDR2 is FYNNEI. The CDR3 DNA reads TGTGCCAGCAGTGAAGAGCAAGCCAAAAACATTCAGTACTTC. Translation gives CASSEEQAKNIQYF.

The rearrangement uses TRBV19 and TRBJ1-5; D is ambiguous. Trimming stripped 3 bases from V and 1 base from J, with 10 bases between. Germline CDR1 and CDR2: LNHDA and SQIVND (reference sequence). The CDR3 runs 15 residues. In DNA form, the CDR3 reads TGTGCCAGTAGTATGGACGGGGTGAGCAATCAGCCCCAGCATTTT. Its protein product is CASSMDGVSNQPQHF.

The chain combines TRBV6-1 with TRBJ1-2; D is perhaps TRBD1 (6 bases). This CDR3 is 15 amino acids long. The V gene lost 1 base and the J gene lost 8 bases, with 17 bases spanning the gap. The germline V gene has CDR1 MNHNS and CDR2 SASEGT. This chain's CDR3 is CASSEGYDRISGYTF. The CDR3 nucleotides are TGTGCCAGCAGTGAAGGCTATGACAGGATTTCGGGCTACACCTTC.

The chain combines TRBV6-6 with TRBJ1-2, with TRBD1 matching over 11 bases. Germline V CDR1 and CDR2: MNHNY, SVGAGI (reference sequence). This CDR3 contains 17 residues. V lost 0 bases, J lost 7 bases, and 10 bases stayed unmatched. The CDR3 region is CASSYSGQGAPGGGYTF. Written as DNA, the CDR3 is TGTGCCAGCAGTTACTCTGGACAGGGGGCCCCCGGGGGTGGCTACACCTTC.

J is TRBJ2-3 and V is TRBV5-1; 9 bases are a match to TRBD2. Germline-derived CDR1 and CDR2 are SGHRS and YFSETQ. This CDR3 comprises 17 residues. V was pared by 0 bases and J by 4 bases, with 9 bases of the junction left unmatched. The CDR3 is CASSLGSGTSPPDTQYF. CDR3 bases: TGCGCCAGCAGCTTGGGTTCTGGGACTAGCCCTCCAGATACGCAGTATTTT.

The chain links TRBV3-1 to TRBJ2-5, with 8 bases fitting TRBD2. This CDR3 is 15 amino acids long. V lost 3 bases and J lost 5; bases outside the gene matches: 8. CDR1 and CDR2 from the germline V gene are LGHDT and YNNKEL (reference sequence). The CDR3 protein is CASSHGGAGKETQYF. For the CDR3, the DNA is TGTGCCAGCAGCCACGGGGGGGCAGGGAAGGAGACCCAGTACTTC.

This sequence joins TRBV7-9 and TRBJ1-2; TRBD1 aligns across 7 bases. The germline CDR1 and CDR2 sequences are SEHNR and FQNEAQ (reference sequence). V dropped 0 bases and J dropped 1; count of bases not matched to a gene: 2. This CDR3 has 15 residues. The CDR3 sequence: CASSLAGQINYGYTF. CDR3 DNA sequence: TGTGCCAGCAGCTTAGCGGGACAGATTAACTATGGCTACACCTTC.

CDR3 loop: CASHGTGGNEKLFF. In DNA, the CDR3 is TGTGCCAGCCATGGGACAGGCGGAAATGAAAAACTGTTTTTT. V is TRBV7-9 and J is TRBJ1-4, with 8 nucleotides matching TRBD1. The CDR3 is made up of 14 amino acids. V lost 8 bases to trimming and J lost 5 bases; unmatched junction nucleotides: 7. CDR1 and CDR2 (germline): SEHNR, FQNEAQ (reference sequence).

The J gene is TRBJ2-5, the V gene TRBV20-1, with D maybe TRBD1 (6 bases). CDR3 length: 13 residues. The V and J ends lost 1 base and 7 bases respectively, with 13 bases between them. In germline, CDR1 is DFQATT, CDR2 SNEGSKA (reference sequence). The DNA of the CDR3 is TGCAGTGCTAGAGGACAGGTGTCTGGGACCCAGTACTTC. This gives the protein CSARGQVSGTQYF.

In its sample, this clonotype was seen a few times. This sequence joins TRBV7-9 and TRBJ2-7; tentatively, D is TRBD1 (5 bases). CDR3 length: 16 residues. Germline V gives CDR1 SEHNR, CDR2 FQNEAQ (reference sequence). V was clipped by 5 bases and J by 1 base, with 18 bases between them. The CDR3 spells CASSPTQGVGSYEQYF. For the CDR3, the DNA is TGTGCCAGCAGCCCAACCCAGGGTGTTGGGTCCTACGAGCAGTACTTC. Full variable domain (rest looked up from reference TRBV7-9 and TRBJ2-7): DTGVSQNPRHKITKRGQNVTFRCDPISEHNRLYWYRQTLGQGPEFLTYFQNEAQLEKSRLLSDRFSAERPKGSFSTLEIQRTEQGDSAMYLCASSPTQGVGSYEQYFGPGTRLTVT.

The chain has TRBV20-1 and TRBJ1-2; D may be TRBD1 (6 bases). This CDR3 is 13 amino acids long. CDR1 is DFQATT and CDR2 is SNEGSKA in the germline V gene (reference sequence). The CDR3 DNA follows: TGCAGCGCCCAGGGGCAGGGATTTTCTGGCTACACCTTC. It specifies CSAQGQGFSGYTF.

This clonotype was detected only a few times. The rearrangement links TRBV3-1 to TRBJ1-2; no definite D call. V was shortened by 3 bases and J by 8 bases, with 16 bases between the two germline ends. Germline CDR1 reads LGHDT; CDR2 reads YNNKEL (reference sequence). The CDR3 totals 14 residues. This CDR3 reads CASSHSGKSRGYTF. In nucleotides, the CDR3 is TGTGCCAGCAGCCACTCAGGAAAAAGCAGAGGCTACACCTTC. The whole variable domain, filled in from reference TRBV3-1 and TRBJ1-2, reads DTAVSQTPKYLVTQMGNDKSIKCEQNLGHDTMYWYKQDSKKFLKIMFSYNNKELIINETVPNRFSPKSPDKAHLNLHINSLELGDSAVYFCASSHSGKSRGYTFGSGTRLTVV.

This chain links TRBV7-9 with TRBJ2-7, with 9 bases lining up with TRBD1. Germline loops: CDR1 SEHNR, CDR2 FQNEAQ (reference sequence). The length of the CDR3 is 14 residues. The ends lost 3 bases at V and 3 bases at J; junction bases unmatched: 3. The CDR3 spells CASSLGQGLYEQYF. The CDR3, as DNA: TGTGCCAGCAGCTTGGGACAGGGTCTCTACGAGCAGTACTTC. The variable domain in full, with the rest retrieved from reference TRBV7-9 and TRBJ2-7, is DTGVSQNPRHKITKRGQNVTFRCDPISEHNRLYWYRQTLGQGPEFLTYFQNEAQLEKSRLLSDRFSAERPKGSFSTLEIQRTEQGDSAMYLCASSLGQGLYEQYFGPGTRLTVT.

This chain connects TRBV5-1 to TRBJ2-3; no definite D call. CDR3 length equals 15 residues. Germline CDR1 SGHRS, CDR2 YFSETQ. The V gene lost 4 bases and the J gene lost 0 bases, with 12 bases spanning the gap. CDR3 region: CASSEVPESTDTQYF. CDR3 in DNA: TGCGCCAGCAGCGAGGTACCTGAAAGCACAGATACGCAGTATTTT.

The chain joins TRBV19 to TRBJ1-2, with TRBD1 matching over 7 bases. Trimming removed 6 bases from V and 4 bases from J; junction bases left unmatched: 5. Germline CDR1 is LNHDA and CDR2 is SQIVND (reference sequence). The CDR3 is 13 amino acids. CDR3 in amino acids: CASRGTEPYGYTF. CDR3 nucleotide sequence: TGTGCCAGTAGAGGGACAGAACCCTATGGCTACACCTTC.

This clonotype was found many times. The chain joins TRBV10-3 to TRBJ1-1; D remains ambiguous. The germline V and J ends were trimmed by 4 bases and 2 bases, with 11 bases remaining between them. Germline-derived CDR1 and CDR2 are ENHRY and SYGVKD. The CDR3 contains 14 residues. The chain's CDR3 is CAISVRADNTEAFF. DNA of the CDR3: TGTGCCATCAGTGTAAGGGCAGATAACACTGAAGCTTTCTTT.

The chain combines TRBV15 with TRBJ2-2, with 8 positions matching TRBD2. Germline V CDR1 and CDR2: LNHNV, YYDKDF (reference sequence). The CDR3 runs 14 residues. The V and J ends lost 3 bases and 3 bases, in that order; junction bases with no gene match: 0. CDR3 residues: CATSSGGDTGELFF. CDR3 nucleotides: TGTGCCACCAGCAGCGGGGGGGACACCGGGGAGCTGTTTTTT.

This clonotype was observed a few times. This chain uses TRBV6-2 or TRBV6-3 with TRBJ1-5; D is unclear. CDR3 length: 11 residues. Trimming stripped 8 bases from V and 6 bases from J, with 8 bases between. Germline V gene lookup returns CDR1 MNHEY and CDR2 SVGEGT. In DNA form, the CDR3 reads TGTGCCAGCGGGGTCCCTCAGCCCCAGCATTTT. Its translation is CASGVPQPQHF.

Only a few counts were recorded for this clonotype. The rearrangement uses TRBV7-2 and TRBJ2-3; the match to TRBD2 covers 13 bases. Looked up from germline, CDR1 is SGHTA and CDR2 is FQGNSA. V was clipped by 5 bases and J by 3 bases; unmatched bases: 11. The CDR3 runs 18 residues. This CDR3 is CASSPLAGGLNRTDTQYF. CDR3 nucleotide sequence: TGTGCCAGCAGCCCACTAGCGGGGGGGCTTAATCGGACAGATACGCAGTATTTT. The full variable domain, completed using reference TRBV7-2 and TRBJ2-3, is GAGVSQSPSNKVTEKGKDVELRCDPISGHTALYWYRQSLGQGLEFLIYFQGNSAPDKSGLPSDRFSAERTGGSVSTLTIQRTQQEDSAVYLCASSPLAGGLNRTDTQYFGPGTRLTVL.

V and J are TRBV6-5 and TRBJ1-2, with no clear D. Germline V CDR1 and CDR2: MNHEY, SVGAGI. The CDR3 has 14 amino acids. V was clipped by 2 bases and J by 8 bases, with 15 bases between them. The DNA of the CDR3 is TGTGCCAGCAGTTACGAAACGGGGTCTGGAGGCTACACCTTC. This codes for CASSYETGSGGYTF.